The 27 T cell receptor beta chains below were found in one sample sequenced in a study of lymphopenia after photon versus proton radiotherapy. Method: immunoSEQ multiplex PCR; TCRdb's copy keeps in-frame clones and lacks some. The data contain fewer than 20,000 clones, roughly nine tenths of them seen just once; the ten biggest clones take up over 8%. The starting material was peripheral blood, obtained from a patient treated with proton-based radiotherapy. These receptors were collected from a man aged 65 to 85 with pancreatic cancer.

V is TRBV5-1 and J is TRBJ2-5; TRBD1 matches at 9 bases. This CDR3 region has 16 residues. Germline V lookup: CDR1 SGHRS, CDR2 YFSETQ. The V and J ends lost 2 bases and 5 bases, in that order; junction bases with no gene match: 10. In DNA, the CDR3 is TGCGCCAGCAGCTTCGCCACAGGGGGCGCTGGGGAGACCCAGTACTTC. Translating gives CASSFATGGAGETQYF. Variable domain in full (rest from reference TRBV5-1 and TRBJ2-5): KAGVTQTPRYLIKTRGQQVTLSCSPISGHRSVSWYQQTPGQGLQFLFEYFSETQRNKGNFPGRFSGRQFSNSRSEMNVSTLELGDSALYLCASSFATGGAGETQYFGPGTRLLVL.

The V call is TRBV5-5, the J call TRBJ2-7, with D perhaps matching TRBD1 (6 bases). This CDR3 region has 14 residues. Germline V gives CDR1 SGHKS, CDR2 YYEKEE (reference sequence). V lost 4 bases, J lost 1 base, and 12 bases lay in between. In nucleotides, the CDR3 is TGTGCCAGCAGCCGATCGGGACATTCCTACGAGCAGTACTTC. As protein: CASSRSGHSYEQYF.

This sequence joins TRBV6-5 and TRBJ1-1, with 8 nucleotides matching TRBD1. Germline CDR1 is MNHEY and CDR2 is SVGAGI. V shed 6 bases and J 8 bases; nucleotides not matched to a gene: 8. CDR3 length: 13 residues. The CDR3 DNA reads TGTGCCAGCAGGCCAGACAGGGGCCGCGAAGCTTTCTTT. Its translation is CASRPDRGREAFF.

This clone was counted a single time. The J gene is TRBJ2-5, the V gene TRBV4-1, with TRBD2 matching over 9 bases. J gave up 4 bases and V 4 bases, and 13 bases lay outside the gene matches. The germline CDR1 and CDR2 sequences are MGHRA and YSYEKL. The CDR3 covers 17 residues. CDR3 in DNA: TGCGCCAGCAGCCGCGCACCGGCGGGAGGGCCGGGAGAGACCCAGTACTTC. This encodes CASSRAPAGGPGETQYF.

This chain connects TRBV18 to TRBJ1-4; 10 nucleotides line up with TRBD1. Trimming took 5 bases from V and 1 from J; bases not matched to a gene: 4. CDR1 KGHSH and CDR2 LQKENI come from the germline V gene. The CDR3 sequence is 16 residues long. The CDR3 sequence: CASSSGTGETNEKLFF. The CDR3 coding sequence is TGTGCCAGCTCATCCGGGACAGGGGAAACTAATGAAAAACTGTTTTTT.

The V and J genes are TRBV27 and TRBJ2-1; the match to TRBD2 covers 7 bases. J lost 8 bases, V lost 3 bases, and 13 bases had no gene match. Germline V lookup: CDR1 MNHEY, CDR2 SMNVEV (reference sequence). The CDR3 is made up of 16 amino acids. The CDR3 DNA reads as TGTGCCAGCAGTTTGCTAGTGGCGGGAGACCCCCATGAGCAGTTCTTC. Translation: CASSLLVAGDPHEQFF.

Only a few counts were recorded for this clone. This chain uses TRBV6-1 with TRBJ1-5, with 9 bases lining up with TRBD1. CDR1 and CDR2 from the germline V gene are MNHNS and SASEGT. V gave up 4 bases and J gave up 7 bases; unmatched junction bases: 8. The CDR3 is 15 amino acids. CDR3 region: CASSAGQGNGQPQHF. CDR3 nucleotides: TGTGCCAGCAGTGCCGGACAGGGGAACGGACAGCCCCAGCATTTT.

The chain combines TRBV7-9 with TRBJ2-4, with 7 nucleotides matching TRBD2. J lost 9 bases, V lost 5 bases, and 10 bases had no gene match. The CDR3 has 14 residues. Germline V lookup: CDR1 SEHNR, CDR2 FQNEAQ (reference sequence). The CDR3 loop is CASSLLGLSGIQYF. In DNA form, the CDR3 reads TGTGCCAGCAGCCTCCTGGGACTATCAGGCATTCAGTACTTC.

This clone has just one count. The chain uses TRBV5-1 and TRBJ1-6; D not resolved. Germline values: CDR1 SGHRS, CDR2 YFSETQ. CDR3 length: 15 amino acids. V was trimmed by 1 base and J by 7 bases, leaving 12 bases between them. As DNA, the CDR3 is TGCGCCAGCAGCTTGATGACCCGCGGGAATTCACCCCTCCACTTT. It translates to CASSLMTRGNSPLHF.

This chain uses TRBV6-1 with TRBJ1-3; D perhaps matches TRBD1 (5 bases). V was trimmed by 7 bases and J by 3 bases, leaving 13 bases between them. The CDR3 extends over 14 amino acids. The germline CDR1 and CDR2 sequences are MNHNS and SASEGT. This chain's CDR3 is CASTARGYGNTIYF. In DNA, the CDR3 is TGTGCCAGCACCGCGAGGGGCTATGGAAACACCATATATTTT.

This rearrangement joins TRBV5-4 to TRBJ2-7; perhaps D is TRBD1 or TRBD2 (5 bases each). The CDR3 loop spans 13 amino acids. Per germline, CDR1 SGHNT and CDR2 YYREEE (reference sequence). The V end was cut by 5 bases, the J end by 3 bases, with 12 bases between. For the CDR3, the DNA is TGTGCCAGCAGACCGGGACCGATCTACGAGCAGTACTTC. Protein sequence: CASRPGPIYEQYF.

The CDR3 DNA sequence: TGTGCCAGCAGTTTTGTGGGAGGGCCCTACAATGAGCAGTTCTTC. Protein: CASSFVGGPYNEQFF. The rearrangement uses TRBV27 and TRBJ2-1, with 7 positions matching TRBD2. Germline V CDR1 and CDR2: MNHEY, SMNVEV (reference sequence). The CDR3 consists of 15 residues. Trimming at V came to 3 bases and at J to 2 bases, leaving 4 bases not matched to a gene.

The gene calls are TRBV7-9 and TRBJ2-1; a weak D match, TRBD2 (5 bases). The germline V and J ends were trimmed by 5 bases and 10 bases, with 9 bases remaining between them. The CDR3 has 11 residues. Germline V gene lookup returns CDR1 SEHNR and CDR2 FQNEAQ (reference sequence). The CDR3 here is CASSPGEEQFF. For the CDR3, the DNA is TGTGCCAGCAGCCCTGGGGAGGAGCAGTTCTTC.

The chain links TRBV18 to TRBJ2-1, with D possibly being TRBD1 or TRBD2 (5 bases each). With 3 bases removed from V and 3 bases from J, the gap between germline ends came to 12 bases. Per the germline V gene, CDR1 is KGHSH and CDR2 is LQKENI. This CDR3 contains 15 residues. In DNA form, the CDR3 reads TGTGCCAGCTCACCTGAGGGGAGCCTCTACAATGAGCAGTTCTTC. It encodes CASSPEGSLYNEQFF.

CDR3 in DNA: TGTGCCAGCAGCTTAGATCACATTGATTCACCCCTCCACTTT. Residues: CASSLDHIDSPLHF. The rearrangement links TRBV11-3 to TRBJ1-6; D is undetermined. Trimming removed 0 bases at V and 8 bases at J, with 8 bases between. The CDR3 totals 14 residues. Germline loops: CDR1 SGHNT, CDR2 YENEEA.

The chain is built from TRBV15 and TRBJ2-2, with a tentative D call TRBD1 (5 bases). The germline CDR1 and CDR2 sequences are LNHNV and YYDKDF (reference sequence). CDR3 length equals 13 residues. V lost 4 bases and J lost 4, with 7 bases in between. For the CDR3, the DNA is TGTGCCACCAGCACGACAGTCACCGGGGAGCTGTTTTTT. This encodes CATSTTVTGELFF.

V gene TRBV11-2 combines with J gene TRBJ2-1; possible D gene TRBD2, 6 bases. This CDR3 has 14 residues. The V end lost 5 bases, the J end lost 8 bases, and 16 bases lay between the germline ends. Germline V gene data show CDR1 as SGHAT and CDR2 as FQNNGV. CDR3 nucleotide sequence: TGTGCCAGCAGCCGTATGACTAGTAACTATGAGCAGTTCTTC. This gives the protein CASSRMTSNYEQFF.

The genes are TRBV29-1 and TRBJ2-4; 7 bases line up with TRBD1. Trimming removed 7 bases from V and 8 bases from J; junction bases left unmatched: 11. Germline-derived CDR1 and CDR2 are SQVTM and ANQGSEA. CDR3 size: 13 residues. The CDR3 loop is CSASGTARDIQYF. The DNA for the CDR3 is TGCAGCGCGAGTGGGACAGCTCGGGACATTCAGTACTTC. Using reference TRBV29-1 and TRBJ2-4 for the parts outside the CDR3, the full variable domain is SAVISQKPSRDICQRGTSLTIQCQVDSQVTMMFWYRQQPGQSLTLIATANQGSEATYESGFVIDKFPISRPNLTFSTLTVSNMSPEDSSIYLCSASGTARDIQYFGAGTRLSVL.

This chain's CDR3 is CASRARGAITDTQYF. CDR3 DNA sequence: TGTGCCAGCAGGGCTCGGGGGGCTATCACAGATACGCAGTATTTT. This chain uses TRBV6-5 with TRBJ2-3, with D tentatively TRBD2 (7 bases). Germline-derived CDR1 and CDR2 are MNHEY and SVGAGI. This CDR3 is built from 15 residues. V lost 6 bases to trimming and J lost 2 bases, with 15 bases between them.

In this sample, this clone turned up once. The chain recombines TRBV7-9 with TRBJ2-1; maybe TRBD1 (6 bases). The germline V gene has CDR1 SEHNR and CDR2 FQNEAQ (reference sequence). This CDR3 contains 15 residues. The ends were cut back, 10 bases at V and 2 bases at J, with 18 bases in the middle. The CDR3 sequence: CATSGAYGTYNEQFF. The CDR3 coding sequence is TGTGCCACCTCAGGGGCCTATGGGACCTACAATGAGCAGTTCTTC.

In this sample, this clone turned up a few times. The chain recombines TRBV11-3 with TRBJ2-7, with a tentative D call TRBD1 (6 bases). This CDR3 region has 16 residues. The germline V gene encodes CDR1 SGHNT and CDR2 YENEEA. V lost 3 bases and J 0 bases, leaving 15 bases between the germline ends. CDR3 in DNA: TGTGCCAGCAGCTTCGGGGCAGGGGTCTTCTCCTACGAGCAGTACTTC. Protein product: CASSFGAGVFSYEQYF.

The V gene is TRBV5-5, the J gene TRBJ1-4; no clear D gene. The length of the CDR3 is 14 residues. Deletions cut 5 bases from V and 0 bases from J, with 8 bases between. Per the germline V gene, CDR1 is SGHKS and CDR2 is YYEKEE (reference sequence). The CDR3 DNA reads TGTGCCAGCAGTTCACAAGCAACTAATGAAAAACTGTTTTTT. Its translation is CASSSQATNEKLFF.

The chain combines TRBV6-1 with TRBJ1-4, with a tentative D call TRBD1 (5 bases). The CDR3 contains 14 residues. CDR1 is MNHNS, CDR2 SASEGT, per germline. Deletions cut 4 bases from V and 8 bases from J, with 14 bases between. The CDR3 DNA is TGTGCCAGCAGTGGACAGCCGACAGACGAAAAACTGTTTTTT. Its protein is CASSGQPTDEKLFF.

The chain joins TRBV5-4 to TRBJ2-5; 7 bases align to TRBD2. The CDR3 spans 16 residues. J lost 3 bases, V lost 4 bases, and 12 bases had no gene match. The germline V gene encodes CDR1 SGHNT and CDR2 YYREEE (reference sequence). The CDR3 protein is CASSRDLLAAKETQYF. Here the CDR3 DNA reads TGTGCCAGCAGCCGGGATCTTCTAGCGGCCAAAGAGACCCAGTACTTC.

The genes are TRBV27 and TRBJ1-5; 8 positions match TRBD1. From germline, CDR1 is MNHEY and CDR2 SMNVEV (reference sequence). V shed 6 bases and J 6 bases; nucleotides not matched to a gene: 13. The CDR3 is 16 amino acids. This CDR3 is CASSRSQGAPGQPQHF. Written as DNA, the CDR3 is TGTGCCAGCAGCCGGAGTCAGGGGGCGCCGGGTCAGCCCCAGCATTTT.

The CDR3 loop is CASSSTGTFAQPQHF. CDR3 nucleotides: TGTGCCAGCAGTTCGACCGGGACTTTCGCTCAGCCCCAGCATTTT. The chain recombines TRBV27 with TRBJ1-5, with D maybe TRBD1 (5 bases). CDR1 is MNHEY, CDR2 SMNVEV, per germline (reference sequence). The V end was cut by 4 bases, the J end by 6 bases, with 16 bases between. The CDR3 runs to 15 residues.

This chain links TRBV5-4 with TRBJ1-1; possibly TRBD1 for D (5 bases). CDR3 length equals 14 residues. Germline values: CDR1 SGHNT, CDR2 YYREEE (reference sequence). Trimming left V 5 bases short and J 1 base short, with 12 bases between. The CDR3 reads CASRGLGGNTEAFF. The CDR3 DNA sequence: TGTGCCAGCAGGGGGTTGGGGGGGAACACTGAAGCTTTCTTT.